This T cell receptor beta chain emerged from a study of tumor and adjacent non-tumor tissue in lung cancer. As for the study in general: Histology: 12 adenocarcinoma, a couple of squamous cell carcinoma, 1 small cell lung cancer. The study's findings and limits: Top 100 clones took a larger repertoire share in normal lung. Patients with more diverse tumor TCRs had worse survival.

RNA was extracted from bulk tissue without any cell sorting. Donors were chemotherapy-naive, newly diagnosed lung cancer surgical patients in China, August–November 2014. Concerning this clonotype: Its target is unknown. An end of the junction does not agree with germline; a read error may underlie this.

The library came from three nested PCR rounds adapted from ARM-PCR protocols. MiXCR, run by TCRdb on the multiplex PCR reads, gives a single entry per CDR3 protein. The sample has approximately 70,000 distinct CDR3 sequences, around four fifths seen once. This TCR came from a man in his sixties with non-small cell lung cancer. The sequenced sample consisted of lung tumor tissue.

The DNA of the CDR3 is TGCGGCGTTGGAGATTCTACTAGCAGGAACTACGAGCAGTACTTC. This gives the protein CGVGDSTSRNYEQYF. The gene calls are TRBV29-1 and TRBJ2-7; possible D gene TRBD2, 6 bases. Germline-derived CDR1 and CDR2 are SQVTM and ANQGSEA. The CDR3 is 15 residues long.